These T cell receptor beta chains were read from a single sample in a study of response to subunit inactivated influenza vaccine. MiXCR, applied by TCRdb to the RT-PCR reads, yields one record per CDR3 protein. The table lists around 490,000 distinct CDR3 sequences, 7.5% to 8.5% of them singletons. The source was PBMCs from blood, collected 23 months after vaccination. The origin of the receptors is a man aged 50 to 75 who received an inactivated influenza vaccine. The CDR3 runs from the conserved cysteine through the conserved F or W. Each record gives: D gene, V gene, J gene, clone size, CDR3 protein, CDR3 DNA. A D gene is named only where the DNA matches it firmly. Clone size is given for some rows only: seen once, a few or many times, or a class if the clone is expanded.

>TRBD1|TRBV20-1|TRBJ1-3|few
CSATATGGYSGNTIYF
TGCAGTGCTACCGCGACAGGGGGCTACTCTGGAAACACCATATATTTT
>-|TRBV19|TRBJ2-1|few
CASSNGKFYNEQFF
TGTGCCAGTAGTAATGGGAAGTTTTACAATGAGCAGTTCTTC
>TRBD1|TRBV5-1|TRBJ1-1|many
CASSLGQGATEAFF
TGCGCCAGCAGTTTGGGACAGGGGGCGACTGAAGCTTTCTTT
>-|TRBV7-3|TRBJ2-7|many
CASSLYAGSSYEQYF
TGTGCCAGCAGCTTATACGCAGGTAGCTCCTACGAGCAGTACTTC
>-|TRBV11-1|TRBJ2-1|few
CASSLPEFSSYNEQFF
TGTGCCAGCAGCTTACCCGAGTTTAGCTCCTACAATGAGCAGTTCTTC
>TRBD2|TRBV12-3/TRBV12-4|TRBJ2-3|many
CASSFSGGKDTQYF
TGTGCCAGCAGTTTTAGCGGGGGGAAAGATACGCAGTATTTT
>-|TRBV5-1|TRBJ1-4|many
CASSYEGTNEKLFF
TGCGCCAGCAGTTACGAGGGGACTAATGAAAAACTGTTTTTT
>-|TRBV19|TRBJ2-3|many
CASSKTVAGFYSDTQYF
TGTGCCAGTAGCAAGACCGTGGCAGGGTTTTATTCAGATACGCAGTATTTT
>-|TRBV15|TRBJ1-6|many
CATSRDPRANSPLHF
TGTGCCACCAGCAGAGATCCCCGGGCTAATTCACCCCTCCACTTT
>-|TRBV5-5|TRBJ2-1|-
CASSLPTRNEQFF
TGTGCCAGCAGCTTGCCGACTCGAAATGAGCAGTTCTTC
>TRBD2|TRBV7-9|TRBJ2-1|many
CASSSRGAGGNNEQFF
TGTGCCAGCAGCTCCCGGGGAGCGGGGGGGAACAATGAGCAGTTCTTC
>TRBD1|TRBV3-1|TRBJ2-7|many
CASSQDRGSYEQYF
TGTGCCAGCAGCCAGGACAGGGGATCCTACGAGCAGTACTTC
>TRBD1|TRBV10-3|TRBJ1-3|-
CAIFDRGVGNTIYF
TGTGCCATCTTCGACAGGGGGGTTGGAAACACCATATATTTT
>TRBD2|TRBV24-1|TRBJ2-4|few
CATSDPGTSGAIQYF
TGTGCCACCAGTGATCCCGGGACTAGCGGGGCTATTCAGTACTTC
>-|TRBV4-3|TRBJ1-1|few
CASSQELSREAFF
TGCGCCAGCAGCCAAGAACTATCTCGGGAAGCTTTCTTT
>-|TRBV5-1|TRBJ2-2|few
CASSNPGELFF
TGCGCCAGCAGCAATCCCGGGGAGCTGTTTTTT
>TRBD1|TRBV29-1|TRBJ1-3|-
CSVEDRNGNTIYF
TGCAGCGTGGAGGACAGGAATGGAAACACCATATATTTT
>TRBD1|TRBV20-1|TRBJ2-7|few
CSARGFGTGKYEQYF
TGCAGTGCTAGAGGCTTTGGGACAGGGAAATACGAGCAGTACTTC